This TCR beta chain was found in a study of preoperative IRX-2 immunotherapy in early breast cancer. Treatment specified: preoperative locoregional IRX-2 cytokine immunotherapy. This phase Ib study tested locoregional IRX-2 cytokine immunotherapy given before surgery. This table comes from immunoSEQ multiplex PCR, and its TCRdb copy is limited to in-frame clones, with some not included. The data contain over 30,000 clones, 85% to 90% of them singletons. Concerning this clone itself: Relative to the germline gene, one junction end is altered; a read error may explain this.

The TCR was taken from a human donor with breast cancer. The sample was tumor tissue, taken after IRX-2 immunotherapy.

This CDR3 reads CASSLAGNTNYSYTF. The CDR3 bases are TGTGCCAGCAGCTTAGCCGGCAACACCAACTATAGCTACACCTTC. The chain has TRBV7-6 and TRBJ1-2; D is ambiguous. This CDR3 has 15 residues. The V gene's germline CDR1 is SGHVS and CDR2 FNYEAQ.